This TCR beta chain was recorded in a study of response to subunit inactivated influenza vaccine. From the RT-PCR reads, TCRdb called clonotypes with MiXCR, one entry per CDR3 protein. This sample has around 760,000 distinct CDR3 sequences; about 15% occur once, and the top ten carry less than 7%. Germline CDR1 SGHAT, CDR2 FQNNGV. This CDR3 comprises 19 residues. V lost 3 bases to trimming and J lost 4 bases; unmatched junction nucleotides: 13. A few counts support this clonotype. Its antigen is currently unknown. General study results and limits: It was the authors' suggestion that each seasonal influenza vaccination recruits few new T cells.

The chain recombines TRBV11-2 with TRBJ2-3, with 13 bases that match TRBD2. Sequences were derived from PBMCs from blood, sampled around 15 days before vaccination. The sequence came from a man between 50 and 59 years old who received an inactivated influenza vaccine. The CDR3 DNA follows: TGTGCCAGCAGCTTTATAAGGACTAGCGGGAGTCGGGGCCCAGATACGCAGTATTTT. Translated: CASSFIRTSGSRGPDTQYF.